This T cell receptor (beta chain) was found in a study of cytomegalovirus exposure and HLA in healthy donors. This clone was detected a few times. The ends were cut back, 0 bases at V and 4 bases at J, with 5 bases in the middle. The germline CDR1 and CDR2 sequences are SGHDT and YYEEEE. The CDR3 consists of 13 residues. PCR primers comprised 60 Vbeta and 13 Jbeta primers. Data came from immunoSEQ multiplex PCR; TCRdb stores just in-frame clones and leaves some out. The sample yields 100,000 to 150,000 clones, over 65% seen once. This rearrangement joins TRBV5-6 to TRBJ2-1; D call uncertain. Material for sequencing was PBMCs. This TCR was recovered from a man aged 50-59 years in good health and CMV-seronegative. Here the CDR3 DNA reads TGTGCCAGCAGCTTGGGGCAATACAATGAGCAGTTCTTC. Translation: CASSLGQYNEQFF.